These 17 T cell receptor beta chains originate from one sample sequenced in a study of neoadjuvant anti-PD-1 for oral cavity cancer. The method was immunoSEQ multiplex PCR; TCRdb's version includes in-frame clones alone and lacks a portion of them. The sample yields more than 11,000 clones, under 85% seen once. Time point in this sample: after neoadjuvant nivolumab, at surgical resection. The material was PBMCs, obtained after nivolumab (anti-PD-1) treatment. These receptors came from a person between 40 and 85 years old with oral cavity squamous cell carcinoma.

The V call is TRBV4-1, the J call TRBJ2-2; D is possibly TRBD2 (5 bases). V lost 6 bases, J lost 4 bases, and 6 bases lay in between. Germline V CDR1 and CDR2: MGHRA, YSYEKL. The CDR3 loop spans 12 amino acids. CDR3 in amino acids: CASRDFTGELFF. In nucleotides, the CDR3 is TGCGCCAGCAGGGACTTCACCGGGGAGCTGTTTTTT.

This sequence joins TRBV6-4 and TRBJ2-2, with D maybe TRBD1 (9 bases). The CDR3 has 16 residues. V was cut by 4 bases and J by 4 bases, with 16 bases left in between. CDR1 and CDR2 (germline): MRHNA, SNTAGT. The CDR3 is CASSVVAGQGTGELFF. CDR3 DNA: TGTGCCAGCAGTGTCGTAGCGGGACAGGGCACCGGGGAGCTGTTTTTT.

This clone was counted only a few times. The gene calls are TRBV4-1 and TRBJ1-5; D not resolved. V lost 4 bases, J lost 1 base, and 14 bases lay in between. The CDR3 runs to 16 residues. Germline CDR1 reads MGHRA; CDR2 reads YSYEKL. CDR3 protein: CASSPVKGSSNQPQHF. CDR3 nucleotide sequence: TGCGCCAGCAGCCCCGTCAAGGGTTCAAGCAATCAGCCCCAGCATTTT.

The chain recombines TRBV7-2 with TRBJ1-3; D not resolved. This CDR3 is 13 amino acids long. The germline V and J ends were trimmed by 5 bases and 2 bases, with 7 bases remaining between them. Germline CDR1 reads SGHTA; CDR2 reads FQGNSA. The CDR3 DNA reads as TGTGCCAGCAGCCCCTGGACTGGAAACACCATATATTTT. Its translation is CASSPWTGNTIYF.

The chain recombines TRBV9 with TRBJ2-7; either TRBD1 or TRBD2 may supply D (5 bases each). V was clipped by 0 bases and J by 2 bases, with 15 bases between them. Looked up from germline, CDR1 is SGDLS and CDR2 is YYNGEE. The CDR3 is made up of 16 amino acids. The CDR3 sequence is CASSVGNRDGTYEQYF. The CDR3 nucleotides are TGTGCCAGCAGCGTAGGGAACCGGGACGGTACCTACGAGCAGTACTTC. The whole variable domain, remainder taken from reference TRBV9 and TRBJ2-7, is DSGVTQTPKHLITATGQRVTLRCSPRSGDLSVYWYQQSLDQGLQFLIQYYNGEERAKGNILERFSAQQFPDLHSELNLSSLELGDSALYFCASSVGNRDGTYEQYFGPGTRLTVT.

The chain carries TRBV5-6 and TRBJ2-1; 8 nucleotides align to TRBD2. CDR1 is SGHDT and CDR2 is YYEEEE in the germline V gene. The CDR3 spans 17 residues. J lost 4 bases, V lost 0 bases, and 9 bases had no gene match. The CDR3 sequence: CASSLVQAGEAYNEQFF. The CDR3 DNA is TGTGCCAGCAGCTTGGTCCAAGCGGGGGAAGCGTACAATGAGCAGTTCTTC.

The chain links TRBV5-1 to TRBJ2-7; TRBD2 might be the D (6 bases). Germline V gene lookup returns CDR1 SGHRS and CDR2 YFSETQ. V was cut by 0 bases and J by 4 bases, with 14 bases left in between. CDR3 length: 15 residues. The CDR3 coding sequence is TGCGCCAGCAGCTTGGACTGGGAGGTCTCGTACGAGCAGTACTTC. Its translation: CASSLDWEVSYEQYF.

The V and J genes are TRBV15 and TRBJ2-3, with 8 bases fitting TRBD1. With V trimmed by 3 bases and J by 2 bases, 4 bases remained unmatched. This CDR3 region has 15 residues. CDR1 and CDR2 (germline): LNHNV, YYDKDF (reference sequence). Here the CDR3 DNA reads TGTGCCACCAGCAGGGACAGGGTTTCCACAGATACGCAGTATTTT. Translating it yields CATSRDRVSTDTQYF.

The chain links TRBV28 to TRBJ1-4; D possibly corresponds to TRBD1 (6 bases). Trimming left V 2 bases short and J 6 bases short, with 13 bases between. This CDR3 contains 15 residues. CDR1 and CDR2 (germline): MDHEN, SYDVKM. The CDR3 coding sequence is TGTGCCAGCAGTTTACCTACCACAGGGTATGAAAAACTGTTTTTT. It is translated as CASSLPTTGYEKLFF. Supplemented by reference TRBV28 and TRBJ1-4, the full variable domain reads DVKVTQSSRYLVKRTGEKVFLECVQDMDHENMFWYRQDPGLGLRLIYFSYDVKMKEKGDIPEGYSVSREKKERFSLILESASTNQTSMYLCASSLPTTGYEKLFFGSGTQLSVL.

The V and J genes are TRBV15 and TRBJ2-4, with a weak D call TRBD2 (5 bases). This CDR3 has 16 amino acids. Looked up from germline, CDR1 is LNHNV and CDR2 is YYDKDF (reference sequence). V lost 0 bases and J 6 bases, leaving 15 bases between the germline ends. CDR3 sequence: CATSRDPGPRVNIQYF. CDR3 nucleotides: TGTGCCACCAGCAGAGATCCTGGGCCGAGGGTAAACATTCAGTACTTC.

The chain employs TRBV7-2 and TRBJ1-5; 8 positions agree with TRBD1. The germline gives CDR1 SGHTA, CDR2 FQGNSA. V was clipped by 2 bases and J by 7 bases; unmatched bases: 10. CDR3 size: 16 residues. The CDR3 is CASSLSQGAIAQPQHF. The CDR3 DNA follows: TGTGCCAGCAGCTTAAGTCAGGGGGCGATTGCCCAGCCCCAGCATTTT.

This chain connects TRBV6-1 to TRBJ2-5, with TRBD1 as a possible D gene (6 bases). Trimming left V 7 bases short and J 4 bases short, with 19 bases between. From germline, CDR1 is MNHNS and CDR2 SASEGT. This CDR3 has 15 residues. CDR3 nucleotide sequence: TGTGCCAGCAAGTGGTCGCAGGGGTTGATAGAGACCCAGTACTTC. As protein: CASKWSQGLIETQYF.

The V call is TRBV6-1, the J call TRBJ2-3, with D perhaps assigned TRBD1 or TRBD2 (5 bases each). Trimming removed 0 bases at V and 1 base at J, with 14 bases between. CDR1 is MNHNS and CDR2 is SASEGT in the germline V gene. The CDR3 covers 17 residues. CDR3 sequence reads: CASSEALRGLGTDTQYF. The CDR3 bases are TGTGCCAGCAGTGAAGCGCTGAGGGGATTAGGCACAGATACGCAGTATTTT.

The chain joins TRBV6-5 to TRBJ2-6; tentatively, D is TRBD1 (5 bases). The V end lost 4 bases, the J end lost 13 bases, and 14 bases lay between the germline ends. CDR1 and CDR2 from the germline V gene are MNHEY and SVGAGI. The CDR3 runs to 13 residues. CDR3 protein: CASSFRAPWVLTF. CDR3 nucleotide sequence: TGTGCCAGCAGTTTCAGGGCTCCTTGGGTCCTGACTTTC.

The chain has TRBV4-1 and TRBJ2-7; 7 bases agree with TRBD2. J gave up 3 bases and V 1 base, and 6 bases lay outside the gene matches. This CDR3 is built from 15 residues. Per the germline V gene, CDR1 is MGHRA and CDR2 is YSYEKL. CDR3 protein: CASSQVGQRDYEQYF. The CDR3 nucleotides are TGCGCCAGCAGCCAAGTGGGGCAGCGGGACTACGAGCAGTACTTC.

The genes are TRBV12-5 and TRBJ2-7; no clear D. Trimming shortened V by 5 bases and J by 6 bases, and 11 bases separated the two germline ends. CDR1 is LGHNT, CDR2 FRNRAP, per germline. The CDR3 is made up of 12 amino acids. The CDR3 DNA is TGTGCTAGTGGTCCGTCAGCGCGCGAGCAGTACTTC. Protein: CASGPSAREQYF.

The J gene is TRBJ1-2, the V gene TRBV29-1, with TRBD1 identical over 7 bases. CDR1 is SQVTM and CDR2 is ANQGSEA in the germline V gene. V lost 4 bases and J lost 3; bases outside the gene matches: 5. The CDR3 runs 13 residues. CDR3 region: CSVGEGGDYGYTF. The CDR3 DNA sequence: TGCAGCGTTGGTGAAGGGGGCGACTATGGCTACACCTTC.